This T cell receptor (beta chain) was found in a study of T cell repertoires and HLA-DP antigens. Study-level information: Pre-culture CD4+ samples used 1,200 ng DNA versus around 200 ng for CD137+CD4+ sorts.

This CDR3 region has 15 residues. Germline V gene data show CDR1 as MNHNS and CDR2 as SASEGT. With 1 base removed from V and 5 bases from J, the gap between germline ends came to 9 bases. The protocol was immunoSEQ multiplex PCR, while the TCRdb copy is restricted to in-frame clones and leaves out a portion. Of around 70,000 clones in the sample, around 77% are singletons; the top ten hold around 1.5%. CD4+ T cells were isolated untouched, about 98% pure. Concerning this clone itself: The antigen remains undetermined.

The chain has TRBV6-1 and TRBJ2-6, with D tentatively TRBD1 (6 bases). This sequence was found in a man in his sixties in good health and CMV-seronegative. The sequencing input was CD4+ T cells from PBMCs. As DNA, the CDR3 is TGTGCCAGCAGTGAAGAACAGGGAAGGGCCAACGTCCTGACTTTC. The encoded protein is CASSEEQGRANVLTF.